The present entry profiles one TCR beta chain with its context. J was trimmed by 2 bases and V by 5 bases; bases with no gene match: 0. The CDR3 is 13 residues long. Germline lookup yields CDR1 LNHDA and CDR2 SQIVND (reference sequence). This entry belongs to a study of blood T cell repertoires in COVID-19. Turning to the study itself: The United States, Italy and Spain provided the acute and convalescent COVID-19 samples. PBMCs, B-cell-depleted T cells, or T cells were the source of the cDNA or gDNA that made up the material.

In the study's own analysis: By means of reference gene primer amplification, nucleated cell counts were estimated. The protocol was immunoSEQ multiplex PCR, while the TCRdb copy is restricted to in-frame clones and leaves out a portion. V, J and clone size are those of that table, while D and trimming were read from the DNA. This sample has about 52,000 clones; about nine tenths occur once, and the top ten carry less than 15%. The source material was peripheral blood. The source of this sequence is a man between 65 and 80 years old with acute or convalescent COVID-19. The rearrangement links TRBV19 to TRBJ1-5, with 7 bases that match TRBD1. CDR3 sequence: CASSDRGNQPQHF. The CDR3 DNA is TGTGCCAGTAGTGACAGGGGCAATCAGCCCCAGCATTTT.